The source of this T cell receptor (beta chain) is a study of blood T cell repertoires in COVID-19. At the level of the study: Some COVID-19 samples were acute and others convalescent; all came from the United States, Italy and Spain. Sources were T cells, B-cell-depleted T cells, or PBMCs; the material itself was cDNA or gDNA.

Here immunoSEQ multiplex PCR was the method, and the copy in TCRdb shows in-frame clones only, minus some. The table lists about 250,000 clones, around 88% of them singletons. Germline V CDR1 and CDR2: SGHDN, FVKESK. Trimming cost V 4 bases and J 4 bases; bases outside gene matches: 6. CDR3 length: 15 amino acids. Seattle's enrolled individuals joined amid active infection and were then monitored longitudinally. The specimen was peripheral blood. The source is a woman in her 30s with COVID-19, enrolled during active disease. This sequence joins TRBV14 and TRBJ2-3, with 9 bases that match TRBD2. As DNA, the CDR3 is TGTGCCAGCAGCCCCCTTGGCGGGAGGGCAGATACGCAGTATTTT. It translates to CASSPLGGRADTQYF.